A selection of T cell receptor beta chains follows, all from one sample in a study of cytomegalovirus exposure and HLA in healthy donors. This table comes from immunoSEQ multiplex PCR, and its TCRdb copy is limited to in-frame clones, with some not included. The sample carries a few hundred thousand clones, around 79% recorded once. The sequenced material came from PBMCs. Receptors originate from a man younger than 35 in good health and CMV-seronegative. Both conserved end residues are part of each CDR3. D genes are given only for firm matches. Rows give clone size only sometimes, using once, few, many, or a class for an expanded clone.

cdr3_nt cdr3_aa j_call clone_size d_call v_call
TGTGCCAGTAGTACCACCTCCCGCCGCGGTGCCTGGGATACGCAGTATTTT CASSTTSRRGAWDTQYF TRBJ2-3 few . TRBV19
TGTGCCACCAGCAGTCACGGGAATCAGCCCCAGCATTTT CATSSHGNQPQHF TRBJ1-5 few . TRBV15
TGTGCCAGCAGCTTTCGGACAGGGGCCAATCAGCCCCAGCATTTT CASSFRTGANQPQHF TRBJ1-5 . TRBD1 TRBV11-2
TGTGCCAGCAGCAGACAACAGGATGCAAAGGTTCAGCCCCAGCATTTT CASSRQQDAKVQPQHF TRBJ1-5 once . TRBV21-1
TGTGCTAGTCGTTCCGATTGGGCTGGTGAAGCTTTCTTT CASRSDWAGEAFF TRBJ1-1 few . TRBV12-5
TGTGCCAGCAGTGGAACGAGACAGCGGGAGAACTCCTACGAGCAGTACTTC CASSGTRQRENSYEQYF TRBJ2-7 . TRBD2 TRBV25-1
TGTGCCAGTGCCCCTCACAGCTACGAGCAGTACTTC CASAPHSYEQYF TRBJ2-7 . . TRBV19
TGTGCCAGCAGCAATTCTCGGACAGGGGGCTTTGGCAATCAGCCCCAGCATTTT CASSNSRTGGFGNQPQHF TRBJ1-5 . . TRBV21-1
TGTGCCAGCAGTTATCGCGGGACAGATAATTCACCCCTCCACTTT CASSYRGTDNSPLHF TRBJ1-6 . TRBD1 TRBV6-5
TGTGCCAGCAGTGAACGATCGGCGAGGGAGCCCCAGCATTTT CASSERSAREPQHF TRBJ1-5 . . TRBV6-1
TGTGCCAGCAGCTTAAGGGGGTCGGAAGGCACTGAAGCTTTCTTT CASSLRGSEGTEAFF TRBJ1-1 . . TRBV7-9
TGTGCCAGCAGTGGGGGAAGACTAGCGGGAGTAGACAATGAGCAGTTCTTC CASSGGRLAGVDNEQFF TRBJ2-1 few TRBD2 TRBV2
TGTGCCAGCAGCTTAGATGAGGGTTTGGGAGGCTACACCTTC CASSLDEGLGGYTF TRBJ1-2 once . TRBV7-9
TGTGCCAGCAGCTTAGCCCGACAGGGACCAAACACTGAAGCTTTCTTT CASSLARQGPNTEAFF TRBJ1-1 . TRBD1 TRBV11-2
TGTGCCAGTAGTATAGATCCGGGAGTAGGCCAGAACAAAGAGACCCAGTACTTC CASSIDPGVGQNKETQYF TRBJ2-5 . . TRBV19
TGTGCCTGGAGTGTAATCACAGGCGGTAGGTACGAGCAGTACTTC CAWSVITGGRYEQYF TRBJ2-7 once . TRBV30
TGTGCCAGCAGTTTGGGAGACACCACAGATACGCAGTATTTT CASSLGDTTDTQYF TRBJ2-3 . . TRBV28
TGTGCCAGTAGTATCGGGGGGGGCACTGAAGCTTTCTTT CASSIGGGTEAFF TRBJ1-1 . . TRBV19
TGTGCCAGCAGCGTAGGGGGACTAGCGGGAGGGGTGGGAAGTTACAATGAGCAGTTCTTC CASSVGGLAGGVGSYNEQFF TRBJ2-1 once TRBD2 TRBV9
TGTGCCAGCAGCGCCCGGACTAGCGGGGGAGAGCAGTTCTTC CASSARTSGGEQFF TRBJ2-1 . TRBD2 TRBV7-3
TGTGCCAGCGCTTGGGGCGGCTATGGCTACACCTTC CASAWGGYGYTF TRBJ1-2 few . TRBV28
TGTGCCAGCAGTGGGACAGGGCGGTCTTACGAGCAGTACTTC CASSGTGRSYEQYF TRBJ2-7 few TRBD1 TRBV25-1
TGTGCCAGTAGTTCCGTAGCGGGGGTCTACAATGAGCAGTTCTTC CASSSVAGVYNEQFF TRBJ2-1 . TRBD2 TRBV19
TGTGCCTGGACCGAGACACCGAGCTCCTACAATGAGCAGTTCTTC CAWTETPSSYNEQFF TRBJ2-1 . . TRBV30
TGTGCCAGCAGCCCGCCTAAGACAGGGTCGGCTGAAAAACTGTTTTTT CASSPPKTGSAEKLFF TRBJ1-4 . TRBD1 TRBV7-9
TGTGCCAGCAGTTTAGTGGGTCTAGAAAATTCACCCCTCCACTTT CASSLVGLENSPLHF TRBJ1-6 . . TRBV27
TGTGCCAGCAGCGCGACACTCATGAACACTGAAGCTTTCTTT CASSATLMNTEAFF TRBJ1-1 . . TRBV27
TGTGCCAGCAGCCCGGGACAGGGTATCAACACCGGGGAGCTGTTTTTT CASSPGQGINTGELFF TRBJ2-2 . TRBD1 TRBV7-9
TGTGCCAGTAGTACCTCCCCGGGAGAAGGGGAGACCCAGTACTTC CASSTSPGEGETQYF TRBJ2-5 . . TRBV19
TGTGCCAGCACTCAAGGGGCAGCCAAAAACATTCAGTACTTC CASTQGAAKNIQYF TRBJ2-4 . . TRBV6-6
TGTGCCATCAGTGATGGGACAGGACTGACCTACGAGCAGTACTTC CAISDGTGLTYEQYF TRBJ2-7 . TRBD1 TRBV10-3
TGTGCCAGCAGTGAAGCGAGGGGGACGTTGAACACTGAAGCTTTCTTT CASSEARGTLNTEAFF TRBJ1-1 . . TRBV6-1
TGCGCCAGCAGCCCACCGGGTCCCGAACCGGACACCATATATTTT CASSPPGPEPDTIYF TRBJ1-3 . . TRBV4-1
TGTGCCAGTAACACCCAGGGACTCCTAAACACTGAAGCTTTCTTT CASNTQGLLNTEAFF TRBJ1-1 . . TRBV19